The next 32 T cell receptor beta chains were all read from a single sample in a study of blood T cell repertoires in COVID-19. Sequencing used immunoSEQ multiplex PCR; TCRdb keeps in-frame clones, though not all of them. This table has some 390,000 clones, roughly nine tenths appearing once. Sequenced material: PBMCs or T cells enriched from blood (not recorded which). The source of these receptors is a man under 40 who had recovered from COVID-19.

V is TRBV7-3 and J is TRBJ2-2; 11 bases agree with TRBD2. Germline V gene sequence: CDR1 SGHTA, CDR2 FQGTGA. The CDR3 covers 17 residues. V lost 0 bases and J lost 1; bases outside the gene matches: 1. CDR3 region: CASSLTLAGGNTGELFF. CDR3 DNA sequence: TGTGCCAGCAGCTTAACTCTAGCGGGAGGGAACACCGGGGAGCTGTTTTTT.

V is TRBV4-1 and J is TRBJ2-3; a possible D gene is TRBD1 (6 bases). The germline V and J ends were trimmed by 4 bases and 4 bases, with 21 bases remaining between them. This CDR3 contains 17 residues. Germline-derived CDR1 and CDR2 are MGHRA and YSYEKL. CDR3 in amino acids: CASSPTQGRVAADTQYF. CDR3 sequence (DNA): TGCGCCAGCAGCCCTACACAGGGTCGGGTGGCCGCAGATACGCAGTATTTT.

Comments on this clone: Other DNA sequences in this specimen translate into the identical CDR3. The J gene is TRBJ2-7, the V gene TRBV5-1; 10 nucleotides match TRBD1. This CDR3 is built from 14 residues. The V and J ends lost 3 bases and 2 bases, in that order; junction bases with no gene match: 2. Per the germline V gene, CDR1 is SGHRS and CDR2 is YFSETQ. CDR3 protein: CASSSGTGAYEQYF. The CDR3 DNA sequence: TGCGCCAGCAGCTCTGGGACAGGGGCCTACGAGCAGTACTTC.

In DNA, the CDR3 is TGTGCCAGCAGCTACAACTCCTACAATGAGCAGTTCTTC. Translated, it gives CASSYNSYNEQFF. V gene TRBV13 combines with J gene TRBJ2-1; D remains ambiguous. V lost 4 bases and J 0 bases, leaving 4 bases between the germline ends. Germline V gene lookup returns CDR1 PRHDT and CDR2 FYEKMQ (reference sequence). This CDR3 region has 13 residues. Complete variable domain (other parts from reference TRBV13 and TRBJ2-1): AAGVIQSPRHLIKEKRETATLKCYPIPRHDTVYWYQQGPGQDPQFLISFYEKMQSDKGSIPDRFSAQQFSDYHSELNMSSLELGDSALYFCASSYNSYNEQFFGPGTRLTVL.

The chain employs TRBV19 and TRBJ1-1, with D possibly matching TRBD1 (5 bases). The CDR3 is 15 residues long. Trimming cost V 0 bases and J 3 bases, with 11 bases left between them. CDR1 and CDR2 from the germline V gene are LNHDA and SQIVND (reference sequence). Written as DNA, the CDR3 is TGTGCCAGTAGTATAGATCTTGGGGCATACACTGAAGCTTTCTTT. Translated, it gives CASSIDLGAYTEAFF.

The rearrangement joins TRBV9 to TRBJ2-5; 8 bases are shared with TRBD2. The germline gives CDR1 SGDLS, CDR2 YYNGEE. The CDR3 is 14 amino acids. The V gene end was trimmed by 3 bases and the J gene end by 1 base; junction bases not matched to a gene: 2. The CDR3 DNA is TGTGCCAGCAGCGCCCGGGGGGGCCAAGAGACCCAGTACTTC. Its protein is CASSARGGQETQYF. Looking up the rest from reference TRBV9 and TRBJ2-5 gives the full variable domain: DSGVTQTPKHLITATGQRVTLRCSPRSGDLSVYWYQQSLDQGLQFLIQYYNGEERAKGNILERFSAQQFPDLHSELNLSSLELGDSALYFCASSARGGQETQYFGPGTRLLVL.

The CDR3 here is CATGSRGGPPDTQYF. CDR3 in DNA: TGTGCCACAGGCTCACGGGGAGGGCCTCCAGATACGCAGTATTTT. This chain joins TRBV6-5 and TRBJ2-3; 7 bases line up with TRBD2. CDR1 MNHEY and CDR2 SVGAGI come from the germline V gene. The ends lost 10 bases at V and 4 bases at J; junction bases unmatched: 14. CDR3 length: 15 residues.

The chain combines TRBV5-1 with TRBJ1-1; D not resolved. The V gene's germline CDR1 is SGHRS and CDR2 YFSETQ. This CDR3 comprises 15 residues. V lost 0 bases and J 6 bases, leaving 15 bases between the germline ends. The CDR3 DNA sequence: TGCGCCAGCAGCTTGGAGACTCCGGGGAGGGCTGAAGCTTTCTTT. Translation: CASSLETPGRAEAFF.

V is TRBV12-3 or TRBV12-4 and J is TRBJ1-1; D not resolved. The CDR3 is made up of 12 amino acids. V gave up 1 base and J gave up 11 bases, with 11 bases separating them. CDR3 sequence: CASSLGGREAFF. CDR3 sequence (DNA): TGTGCCAGCAGTTTAGGTGGGCGGGAGGCTTTCTTT.

The chain links TRBV2 to TRBJ2-2; TRBD1 aligns across 8 bases. The CDR3 covers 15 residues. Germline V gene sequence: CDR1 SNHLY, CDR2 FYNNEI. The V and J ends lost 5 bases and 5 bases, in that order; junction bases with no gene match: 7. The CDR3 spells CASSQDRVWTGELFF. CDR3 nucleotides: TGTGCCAGCAGTCAGGACAGGGTTTGGACCGGGGAGCTGTTTTTT.

This sequence joins TRBV29-1 and TRBJ2-5, with a tentative D call TRBD1 (5 bases). Germline lookup yields CDR1 SQVTM and CDR2 ANQGSEA. V was trimmed by 6 bases and J by 3 bases, leaving 14 bases between them. The CDR3 is 13 amino acids. The CDR3, as DNA: TGCAGCGTCCGGTCAGGGTGGGAAGAGACCCAGTACTTC. Protein sequence: CSVRSGWEETQYF.

The V call is TRBV6-2 or TRBV6-3, the J call TRBJ2-5; 8 positions match TRBD2. CDR3 length: 17 amino acids. V was clipped by 2 bases and J by 5 bases; unmatched bases: 13. The germline V gene has CDR1 MNHEY and CDR2 SVGEGT. The CDR3 region is CASSYGASPGGQETQYF. CDR3 bases: TGTGCCAGCAGTTACGGGGCTAGCCCGGGGGGGCAGGAGACCCAGTACTTC.

The gene calls are TRBV7-2 and TRBJ2-3, with D maybe TRBD2 (6 bases). The germline CDR1 and CDR2 sequences are SGHTA and FQGNSA. The V gene lost 2 bases and the J gene lost 5 bases, with 14 bases spanning the gap. This CDR3 is built from 15 residues. The CDR3 nucleotides read TGTGCCAGCAGCTTATCTAGCGTTGGTGGAGATACGCAGTATTTT. Protein product: CASSLSSVGGDTQYF.

The rearrangement uses TRBV19 and TRBJ2-1; 9 nucleotides line up with TRBD1. The CDR3 runs to 16 residues. Trimming took 5 bases from V and 6 from J; bases not matched to a gene: 11. Germline V gene lookup returns CDR1 LNHDA and CDR2 SQIVND (reference sequence). The CDR3 sequence is CASSSRVGTGTNEQFF. CDR3 nucleotide sequence: TGTGCCAGTAGTTCTCGTGTGGGGACAGGGACCAATGAGCAGTTCTTC.

The chain joins TRBV11-2 to TRBJ2-4; D not resolved. The ends were cut back, 0 bases at V and 0 bases at J, with 6 bases in the middle. In germline, CDR1 is SGHAT, CDR2 FQNNGV. CDR3 length: 15 amino acids. DNA of the CDR3: TGTGCCAGCAGCTTAGAAAATCTAGCCAAAAACATTCAGTACTTC. Translated, it gives CASSLENLAKNIQYF. Supplemented by reference TRBV11-2 and TRBJ2-4, the full variable domain reads EAGVAQSPRYKIIEKRQSVAFWCNPISGHATLYWYQQILGQGPKLLIQFQNNGVVDDSQLPKDRFSAERLKGVDSTLKIQPAKLEDSAVYLCASSLENLAKNIQYFGAGTRLSVL.

A word on this clone: Other DNA sequences in this specimen translate into the identical CDR3. The CDR3 loop reads CASSQVTGGYNEQFF. The CDR3 DNA follows: TGCGCCAGCAGCCAAGTAACAGGGGGCTACAATGAGCAGTTCTTC. This rearrangement joins TRBV4-1 to TRBJ2-1; 8 positions match TRBD1. The CDR3 sequence is 15 residues long. The germline CDR1 and CDR2 sequences are MGHRA and YSYEKL. The V segment lost 1 base and the J segment 3 bases; nucleotides outside the gene matches: 2.

CDR3 in amino acids: CASSRGTGVNTGELFF. CDR3 DNA: TGTGCCAGCAGCCGAGGGACAGGGGTGAACACCGGGGAGCTGTTTTTT. The J gene is TRBJ2-2, the V gene TRBV3-1 (or the pseudogene TRBV3-2); TRBD1 agrees at 10 bases. The V and J ends lost 4 bases and 1 base, in that order; junction bases with no gene match: 3. The CDR3 runs 16 residues. Looked up from germline, CDR1 is LGHDT and CDR2 is YNNKEL (reference sequence).

J is TRBJ2-1 and V is TRBV15; no reliable D call. The CDR3 has 14 amino acids. Germline loops: CDR1 LNHNV, CDR2 YYDKDF (reference sequence). Trimming shortened V by 3 bases and J by 5 bases, and 11 bases separated the two germline ends. CDR3 protein: CATSSSYYNNEQFF. As DNA, the CDR3 is TGTGCCACCAGCAGCTCGTACTACAACAATGAGCAGTTCTTC.

This chain uses TRBV28 with TRBJ2-1, with D possibly being TRBD2 (6 bases). Germline assignment: CDR1 MDHEN and CDR2 SYDVKM. Trimming left V 6 bases short and J 15 bases short, with 18 bases between. The CDR3 extends over 12 amino acids. The CDR3 loop reads CASSRNRGNPFF. Written as DNA, the CDR3 is TGTGCCAGCAGCCGAAATCGGGGGAATCCGTTCTTC.

The J gene is TRBJ2-5, the V gene TRBV7-9; TRBD2 agrees at 11 bases. The V gene end was trimmed by 7 bases and the J gene end by 4 bases; junction bases not matched to a gene: 5. CDR3 size: 14 residues. Germline CDR1 SEHNR, CDR2 FQNEAQ (reference sequence). CDR3 in DNA: TGTGCCAGCACAATACTAGCGGGAGTAGAGACCCAGTACTTC. Protein product: CASTILAGVETQYF. Complete variable domain (other parts from reference TRBV7-9 and TRBJ2-5): DTGVSQNPRHKITKRGQNVTFRCDPISEHNRLYWYRQTLGQGPEFLTYFQNEAQLEKSRLLSDRFSAERPKGSFSTLEIQRTEQGDSAMYLCASTILAGVETQYFGPGTRLLVL.

V usage is TRBV19 and J usage is TRBJ2-1; D is perhaps TRBD2 (6 bases). The CDR3 extends over 17 amino acids. The germline CDR1 and CDR2 sequences are LNHDA and SQIVND (reference sequence). Between the trimmed V and J ends, which lost 4 bases and 1 base, there was a span of 17 bases. The CDR3 DNA reads TGTGCCAGTAGTAACCCGACGGGTAGCGGATCCTACAATGAGCAGTTCTTC. Amino acid sequence: CASSNPTGSGSYNEQFF.

J is TRBJ2-3 and V is TRBV6-5, with D maybe TRBD1 (5 bases). The ends were cut back, 4 bases at V and 5 bases at J, with 16 bases in the middle. The CDR3 is made up of 15 amino acids. Germline CDR1 is MNHEY and CDR2 is SVGAGI. CDR3 sequence reads: CASSSLGLLGDTQYF. The CDR3 bases are TGTGCCAGCAGTTCCTTGGGGCTCCTCGGAGATACGCAGTATTTT.

This chain links TRBV9 with TRBJ2-3; D is perhaps TRBD1 (6 bases). The CDR3 is made up of 15 amino acids. Trimming took off 3 bases at V and 2 bases at J, with 13 bases between the two ends. From germline, CDR1 is SGDLS and CDR2 YYNGEE. The CDR3 DNA reads TGTGCCAGCAGCGCCCTACAGGGAGCCACAGATACGCAGTATTTT. This encodes CASSALQGATDTQYF.

V usage is TRBV14 and J usage is TRBJ2-1; 7 nucleotides match TRBD1. V was pared by 3 bases and J by 5 bases, with 10 bases of the junction left unmatched. Germline V gene data show CDR1 as SGHDN and CDR2 as FVKESK. There are 16 residues in the CDR3. This chain's CDR3 is CASSHPDRAYDNEQFF. The DNA of the CDR3 is TGTGCCAGCAGCCACCCCGACAGGGCCTATGACAATGAGCAGTTCTTC.

The CDR3 DNA follows: TGTGCCACCAGCCTTAGCATCTCCTACGAGCAGTACTTC. It is translated as CATSLSISYEQYF. The rearrangement uses TRBV15 and TRBJ2-7; D gene uncertain. The CDR3 length is 13 residues. CDR1 LNHNV and CDR2 YYDKDF come from the germline V gene (reference sequence). The V end was cut by 5 bases, the J end by 0 bases, with 8 bases between.

This rearrangement joins TRBV19 to TRBJ2-3; no definite D call. The CDR3 extends over 14 amino acids. CDR1 and CDR2 from the germline V gene are LNHDA and SQIVND (reference sequence). Trimming cost V 5 bases and J 1 base, with 10 bases left between them. CDR3 DNA: TGTGCCAGTAGTGCCACCCAGGGCACAGATACGCAGTATTTT. It translates to CASSATQGTDTQYF.

This chain uses TRBV28 with TRBJ1-6; 8 bases line up with TRBD1. The germline V gene has CDR1 MDHEN and CDR2 SYDVKM. The CDR3 extends over 16 amino acids. The V segment lost 5 bases and the J segment 10 bases; nucleotides outside the gene matches: 13. The CDR3 DNA reads TGTGCCAGCAGTACCGAGGCAGGGGGCCTAGGATCACCCCTCCACTTT. Amino acids: CASSTEAGGLGSPLHF.

This clone came up once. The chain recombines TRBV11-2 with TRBJ2-1; 8 bases match TRBD2. V gave up 5 bases and J gave up 5 bases; unmatched junction bases: 11. Germline V CDR1 and CDR2: SGHAT, FQNNGV. The CDR3 sequence is 16 residues long. The CDR3 region is CASSTSLAGTHNEQFF. The CDR3 DNA reads as TGTGCCAGCAGCACCTCCCTAGCGGGCACCCACAATGAGCAGTTCTTC.

Written as DNA, the CDR3 is TGTGCCAGCAGCTTAAGGCCAACAGGGGTGGAGACCCAGTACTTC. It codes for CASSLRPTGVETQYF. The chain joins TRBV7-2 to TRBJ2-5, with 7 bases that match TRBD1. The CDR3 is 15 amino acids. Germline assignment: CDR1 SGHTA and CDR2 FQGNSA. After removal of 2 bases from V and 5 bases from J, the junction contained 8 bases not matched to a gene.

The V and J genes are TRBV3-1 (or the pseudogene TRBV3-2) and TRBJ1-3; tentatively, D is TRBD1 (5 bases). Trimming removed 3 bases at V and 0 bases at J, with 12 bases between. This CDR3 spans 16 amino acids. Germline lookup yields CDR1 LGHDT and CDR2 YNNKEL (reference sequence). This CDR3 reads CASSQVTDNSGNTIYF. In nucleotides, the CDR3 is TGTGCCAGCAGCCAGGTGACAGACAACTCTGGAAACACCATATATTTT.

The chain links TRBV7-9 to TRBJ1-2; unclear D gene. Germline V gene lookup returns CDR1 SEHNR and CDR2 FQNEAQ (reference sequence). Trimming removed 3 bases from V and 6 bases from J, with 8 bases in between. This CDR3 is built from 12 residues. CDR3: CASSLTIDGYTF. The CDR3 DNA reads TGTGCCAGCAGCTTGACTATCGATGGCTACACCTTC. Full variable domain (missing parts from reference TRBV7-9 and TRBJ1-2): DTGVSQNPRHKITKRGQNVTFRCDPISEHNRLYWYRQTLGQGPEFLTYFQNEAQLEKSRLLSDRFSAERPKGSFSTLEIQRTEQGDSAMYLCASSLTIDGYTFGSGTRLTVV.

The chain couples TRBV6-5 to TRBJ1-3; 7 bases are a match to TRBD1. Germline CDR1 reads MNHEY; CDR2 reads SVGAGI. This CDR3 contains 15 residues. V lost 6 bases to trimming and J lost 3 bases; unmatched junction nucleotides: 8. The CDR3 reads CASSPGQNNGNTIYF. The DNA of the CDR3 is TGTGCCAGCAGCCCGGGACAGAACAATGGAAACACCATATATTTT.